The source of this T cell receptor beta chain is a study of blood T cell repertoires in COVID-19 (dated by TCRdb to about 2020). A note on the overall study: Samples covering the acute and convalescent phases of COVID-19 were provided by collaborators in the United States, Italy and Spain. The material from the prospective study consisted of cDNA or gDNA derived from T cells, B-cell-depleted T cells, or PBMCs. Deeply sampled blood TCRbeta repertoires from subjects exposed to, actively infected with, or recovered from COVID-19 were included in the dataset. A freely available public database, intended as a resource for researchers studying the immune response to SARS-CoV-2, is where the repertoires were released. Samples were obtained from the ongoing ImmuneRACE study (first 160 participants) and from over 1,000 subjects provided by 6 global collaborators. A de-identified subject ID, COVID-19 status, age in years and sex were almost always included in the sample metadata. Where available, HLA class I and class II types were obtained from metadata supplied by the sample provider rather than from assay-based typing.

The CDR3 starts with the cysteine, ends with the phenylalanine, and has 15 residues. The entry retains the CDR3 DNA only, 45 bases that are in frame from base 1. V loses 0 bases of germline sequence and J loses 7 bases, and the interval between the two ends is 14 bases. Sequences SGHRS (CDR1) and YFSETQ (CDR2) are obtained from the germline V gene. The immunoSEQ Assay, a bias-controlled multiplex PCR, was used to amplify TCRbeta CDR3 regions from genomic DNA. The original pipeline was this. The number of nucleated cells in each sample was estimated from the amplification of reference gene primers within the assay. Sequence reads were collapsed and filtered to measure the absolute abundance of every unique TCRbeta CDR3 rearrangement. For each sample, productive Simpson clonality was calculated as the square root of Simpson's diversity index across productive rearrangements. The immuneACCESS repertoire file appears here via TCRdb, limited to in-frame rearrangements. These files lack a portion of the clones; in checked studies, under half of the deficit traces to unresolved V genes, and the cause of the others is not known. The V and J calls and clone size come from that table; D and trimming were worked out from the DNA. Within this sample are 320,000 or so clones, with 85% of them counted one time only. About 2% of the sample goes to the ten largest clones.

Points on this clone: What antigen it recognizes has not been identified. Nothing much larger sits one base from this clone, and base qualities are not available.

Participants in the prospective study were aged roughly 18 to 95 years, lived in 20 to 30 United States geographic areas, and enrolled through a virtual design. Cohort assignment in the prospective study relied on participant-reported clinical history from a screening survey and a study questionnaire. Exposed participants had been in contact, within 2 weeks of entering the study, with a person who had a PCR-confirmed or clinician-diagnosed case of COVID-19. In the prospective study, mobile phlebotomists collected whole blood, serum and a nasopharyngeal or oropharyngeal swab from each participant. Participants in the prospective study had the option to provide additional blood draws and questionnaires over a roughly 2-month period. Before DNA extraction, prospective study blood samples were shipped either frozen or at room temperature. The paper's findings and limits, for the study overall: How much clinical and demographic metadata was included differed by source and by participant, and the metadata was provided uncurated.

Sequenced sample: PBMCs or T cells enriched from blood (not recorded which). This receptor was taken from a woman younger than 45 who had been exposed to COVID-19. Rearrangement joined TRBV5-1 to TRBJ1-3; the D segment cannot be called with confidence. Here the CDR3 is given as CASSLEATSSNTIYF. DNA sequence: TGCGCCAGCAGCTTGGAAGCCACCTCGTCGAACACCATATATTTT.